Each of the 30 T cell receptor beta chains below was sequenced from the same sample in a study of blood T cell repertoires in COVID-19. Sequencing used immunoSEQ multiplex PCR; TCRdb keeps in-frame clones, though not all of them. The sample contains approximately 260,000 clones, nearly 90% of which appear only once. The sequencing input was peripheral blood. The receptors here all came from a woman in her forties who had recovered from COVID-19.

As to this clone: Other DNA sequences of this sample code for an identical CDR3. The V and J genes are TRBV18 and TRBJ2-1; 11 bases fit TRBD2. V shed 1 base and J 7 bases; nucleotides not matched to a gene: 3. The germline V gene has CDR1 KGHSH and CDR2 LQKENI. The CDR3 is 15 amino acids. The CDR3 nucleotides read TGTGCCAGCTCACCACGAGGGACTAGCGGTAATGAGCAGTTCTTC. Translating gives CASSPRGTSGNEQFF.

The chain couples TRBV19 to TRBJ2-3; D ambiguous. From germline, CDR1 is LNHDA and CDR2 SQIVND (reference sequence). This CDR3 spans 14 amino acids. The V gene lost 1 base and the J gene lost 3 bases, with 8 bases spanning the gap. CDR3 loop: CASSIGRLTDTQYF. CDR3 bases: TGTGCCAGTAGTATAGGCCGACTTACAGATACGCAGTATTTT.

V usage is TRBV30 and J usage is TRBJ1-1; D possibly corresponds to TRBD1 (6 bases). V dropped 1 base and J dropped 4 bases, with 16 bases sitting between them. The CDR3 runs 15 residues. Germline V gene data show CDR1 as GTSNPN and CDR2 as SVGIG (reference sequence). The CDR3 DNA follows: TGTGCCTGGAGTGCGGGCAGGGGAGGGAGCACTGAAGCTTTCTTT. Its protein is CAWSAGRGGSTEAFF.

The CDR3 DNA reads TGTGCCTGGAGGAGGTCCGGGGTCGAGTCTGCTTTCTTT. Residues: CAWRRSGVESAFF. The J gene is TRBJ1-1, the V gene TRBV30; no definite D call. The germline V and J ends were trimmed by 3 bases and 11 bases, with 19 bases remaining between them. From germline, CDR1 is GTSNPN and CDR2 SVGIG (reference sequence). The CDR3 is 13 residues long. The complete variable domain, with remaining parts taken from reference TRBV30 and TRBJ1-1, reads SQTIHQWPATLVQPVGSPLSLECTVEGTSNPNLYWYRQAAGRGLQLLFYSVGIGQISSEVPQNLSASRPQDRQFILSSKKLLLSDSGFYLCAWRRSGVESAFFGQGTRLTVV.

J is TRBJ1-6 and V is TRBV7-6, with 7 bases identical to TRBD1. Germline CDR1 reads SGHVS; CDR2 reads FNYEAQ. J gave up 6 bases and V 4 bases, and 3 bases lay outside the gene matches. This CDR3 is built from 14 residues. CDR3 residues: CASSSGQFNSPLHF. CDR3 DNA sequence: TGTGCCAGCAGCTCGGGACAGTTTAATTCACCCCTCCACTTT.

This chain joins TRBV11-2 and TRBJ2-7; D unclear. The germline V gene has CDR1 SGHAT and CDR2 FQNNGV. The V and J ends lost 1 base and 1 base respectively, with 8 bases between them. This CDR3 has 14 amino acids. The CDR3 spells CASSLGAGSYEQYV. The CDR3 region has the DNA TGTGCCAGCAGCTTAGGGGCCGGTTCCTACGAGCAGTACGTC.

The V call is TRBV12-3 or TRBV12-4, the J call TRBJ2-1; possibly TRBD2 for D (6 bases). V lost 6 bases and J lost 3, with 9 bases in between. The CDR3 loop spans 13 amino acids. Here the CDR3 reads CASREGSYNEQFF. The CDR3 region has the DNA TGTGCCAGCAGGGAGGGCAGCTACAATGAGCAGTTCTTC.

This chain links TRBV7-9 with TRBJ2-1; D might be TRBD1 (6 bases). V gave up 9 bases and J gave up 8 bases, with 17 bases separating them. The CDR3 covers 13 residues. From germline, CDR1 is SEHNR and CDR2 FQNEAQ (reference sequence). The CDR3 coding sequence is TGTGCCAGACAGGGTGGGGGAATGGATGAGCAGTTCTTC. This translates into CARQGGGMDEQFF.

The J gene is TRBJ2-3, the V gene TRBV9; D possibly corresponds to TRBD2 (6 bases). The germline V gene encodes CDR1 SGDLS and CDR2 YYNGEE. The CDR3 is 16 amino acids. The germline V and J ends were trimmed by 0 bases and 3 bases, with 14 bases remaining between them. CDR3 in DNA: TGTGCCAGCAGCGTAGATGGGGCGGGAAGAACAGATACGCAGTATTTT. It yields the protein CASSVDGAGRTDTQYF.

The chain links TRBV19 to TRBJ1-1; D might be TRBD1 (6 bases). Germline-derived CDR1 and CDR2 are LNHDA and SQIVND (reference sequence). There are 14 residues in the CDR3. Trimming stripped 6 bases from V and 6 bases from J, with 17 bases between. Here the CDR3 reads CASSQQGLSPEAFF. The CDR3 nucleotides read TGTGCCAGTAGCCAACAGGGCTTGAGTCCTGAAGCTTTCTTT.

This clone was seen a handful of times. The CDR3 region is CASRRQGNTEAFF. In nucleotides, the CDR3 is TGCGCCAGCCGCAGACAGGGAAACACTGAAGCTTTCTTT. The V and J genes are TRBV5-1 and TRBJ1-1; 7 bases align to TRBD1. V shed 7 bases and J 2 bases; nucleotides not matched to a gene: 5. CDR1 and CDR2 (germline): SGHRS, YFSETQ. The CDR3 length is 13 residues.

This rearrangement joins TRBV24-1 to TRBJ2-3, with D perhaps matching TRBD1 (6 bases). Germline CDR1 and CDR2: KGHDR and SFDVKD. V was shortened by 5 bases and J by 5 bases, with 16 bases between the two germline ends. This CDR3 contains 15 residues. The DNA for the CDR3 is TGTGCCACCAGTGCCCTCCGGGCAGGGGAAGATACGCAGTATTTT. This translates into CATSALRAGEDTQYF.

The rearrangement links TRBV9 to TRBJ2-1, with D perhaps TRBD2 (6 bases). Germline V gives CDR1 SGDLS, CDR2 YYNGEE. V lost 0 bases and J lost 4, with 11 bases in between. The CDR3 runs to 15 residues. The CDR3 coding sequence is TGTGCCAGCAGCGTAGCAGGCGGGGTTTACAATGAGCAGTTCTTC. It specifies CASSVAGGVYNEQFF.

This sequence joins TRBV19 and TRBJ2-1; TRBD2 agrees at 9 bases. The length of the CDR3 is 14 residues. The J segment lost 5 bases and the V segment lost 7 bases, leaving 6 bases of the junction unmatched. The germline V gene has CDR1 LNHDA and CDR2 SQIVND (reference sequence). The CDR3 nucleotides read TGTGCCAGTAAAGAGCGGGGGGACAACAATGAGCAGTTCTTC. This codes for CASKERGDNNEQFF.

This chain connects TRBV7-6 to TRBJ2-5; 9 bases agree with TRBD1. This CDR3 spans 14 amino acids. The V and J ends lost 5 bases and 5 bases, in that order; junction bases with no gene match: 6. Germline CDR1 SGHVS, CDR2 FNYEAQ. The CDR3 sequence: CASSQTGGQETQYF. The DNA of the CDR3 is TGTGCCAGCAGCCAAACAGGGGGCCAGGAGACCCAGTACTTC.

V and J are TRBV5-1 and TRBJ1-1; perhaps TRBD1 as D (6 bases). This CDR3 contains 15 residues. Germline V gives CDR1 SGHRS, CDR2 YFSETQ. The V and J ends lost 3 bases and 3 bases respectively, with 15 bases between them. This CDR3 is CASSSPDRQYTEAFF. The CDR3 bases are TGCGCCAGCAGCTCACCAGACAGGCAGTACACTGAAGCTTTCTTT.

The chain joins TRBV5-4 to TRBJ2-4, with D possibly being TRBD1 (5 bases). The germline gives CDR1 SGHNT, CDR2 YYREEE (reference sequence). The CDR3 consists of 16 residues. Trimming pared 0 bases from V and 3 bases from J, leaving 13 bases between. The CDR3 DNA is TGTGCCAGCAGCTTGGGTGGGGCGCCTCACAAAAACATTCAGTACTTC. Translated, it gives CASSLGGAPHKNIQYF.

This rearrangement joins TRBV5-4 to TRBJ2-3, with TRBD2 matching over 11 bases. The CDR3 extends over 16 amino acids. After removal of 4 bases from V and 0 bases from J, the junction contained 4 bases not matched to a gene. Per the germline V gene, CDR1 is SGHNT and CDR2 is YYREEE (reference sequence). CDR3 amino acids: CASSRTSGPSTDTQYF. CDR3 bases: TGTGCCAGCAGCAGGACTAGCGGGCCTAGCACAGATACGCAGTATTTT.

The rearrangement joins TRBV5-4 to TRBJ2-1, with a possible D match to TRBD2 (5 bases). This CDR3 has 12 residues. Per the germline V gene, CDR1 is SGHNT and CDR2 is YYREEE (reference sequence). V lost 10 bases and J 7 bases, leaving 15 bases between the germline ends. This chain's CDR3 is CAGGTLGNEQFF. In nucleotides, the CDR3 is TGTGCCGGAGGTACGCTAGGGAATGAGCAGTTCTTC. The full variable domain, with the rest looked up from reference TRBV5-4 and TRBJ2-1, is ETGVTQSPTHLIKTRGQQVTLRCSSQSGHNTVSWYQQALGQGPQFIFQYYREEENGRGNFPPRFSGLQFPNYSSELNVNALELDDSALYLCAGGTLGNEQFFGPGTRLTVL.

This chain uses TRBV10-1 with TRBJ2-2; unclear D gene. CDR3 length: 12 amino acids. CDR1 WNHNN and CDR2 SYGVQD come from the germline V gene (reference sequence). V was pared by 3 bases and J by 13 bases, with 12 bases between. The CDR3 loop reads CASSDPRSGLFF. Written as DNA, the CDR3 is TGCGCCAGCAGTGACCCACGGAGTGGGCTGTTTTTT.

The CDR3 reads CASSVGSSGRDNEQFF. CDR3 in DNA: TGTGCCAGCAGCGTAGGTTCTAGCGGGAGGGATAATGAGCAGTTCTTC. The V and J genes are TRBV9 and TRBJ2-1; 12 nucleotides agree with TRBD2. Per the germline V gene, CDR1 is SGDLS and CDR2 is YYNGEE. CDR3 length: 16 residues. Trimming cost V 0 bases and J 7 bases; bases outside gene matches: 5. The whole variable domain, filled in from reference TRBV9 and TRBJ2-1, reads DSGVTQTPKHLITATGQRVTLRCSPRSGDLSVYWYQQSLDQGLQFLIQYYNGEERAKGNILERFSAQQFPDLHSELNLSSLELGDSALYFCASSVGSSGRDNEQFFGPGTRLTVL.

The rearrangement uses TRBV24-1 and TRBJ2-2; D is possibly TRBD2 (6 bases). Per the germline V gene, CDR1 is KGHDR and CDR2 is SFDVKD. Between the trimmed V and J ends, which lost 10 bases and 5 bases, there was a span of 10 bases. The CDR3 is 12 amino acids. In DNA form, the CDR3 reads TGTGCCACGCGGGACGGAACCGGGGAGCTGTTTTTT. Translated: CATRDGTGELFF.

The CDR3: CASSLPGQLNTEAFF. The CDR3 coding sequence is TGTGCCAGCAGTTTGCCGGGACAGCTGAACACTGAAGCTTTCTTT. The chain combines TRBV28 with TRBJ1-1; 7 nucleotides match TRBD1. The CDR3 contains 15 residues. J gave up 0 bases and V 3 bases, and 4 bases lay outside the gene matches. Germline CDR1 and CDR2: MDHEN and SYDVKM.

This sequence joins TRBV12-3 or TRBV12-4 and TRBJ2-1; D is perhaps TRBD1 (6 bases). CDR3 length: 12 amino acids. The ends were cut back, 6 bases at V and 14 bases at J, with 17 bases in the middle. The CDR3 spells CASRLYQGWEFF. The DNA of the CDR3 is TGTGCCAGCAGGCTTTACCAGGGGTGGGAGTTCTTC.

The rearrangement joins TRBV18 to TRBJ2-1; 9 bases fit TRBD2. Trimming cost V 7 bases and J 7 bases; bases outside gene matches: 8. Germline CDR1 reads KGHSH; CDR2 reads LQKENI. The CDR3 is 14 residues long. For the CDR3, the DNA is TGTGCCAGCTTCACCGACAGCGGGGGGAATGAGCAGTTCTTC. Translation: CASFTDSGGNEQFF.

This chain connects TRBV28 to TRBJ2-1; 14 nucleotides line up with TRBD2. The CDR3 is 14 amino acids. The ends lost 8 bases at V and 6 bases at J; junction bases unmatched: 3. CDR1 MDHEN and CDR2 SYDVKM come from the germline V gene. Here the CDR3 DNA reads TGTGCCAGCGGGGGACTAGCGGGGGCCAATGAGCAGTTCTTC. It is translated as CASGGLAGANEQFF.

This clone has more than one count but fewer than ten. The chain employs TRBV11-2 and TRBJ2-5, with a weak D call TRBD2 (6 bases). The CDR3 loop spans 13 amino acids. Trimming removed 5 bases at V and 4 bases at J, with 11 bases between. CDR1 SGHAT and CDR2 FQNNGV come from the germline V gene. The CDR3, as DNA: TGTGCCAGCAGCCCCCCAGCGGGAGAGACCCAGTACTTC. Its protein is CASSPPAGETQYF.

The gene calls are TRBV6-5 and TRBJ1-2; 8 bases fit TRBD1. CDR1 is MNHEY and CDR2 is SVGAGI in the germline V gene. V trimming: 0 bases; J trimming: 6 bases; junction bases outside the gene matches: 9. The CDR3 is made up of 16 amino acids. The CDR3 DNA sequence: TGTGCCAGCAGTTACTCAGGGGGCCAGGGGGCTAATGGCTACACCTTC. This sequence encodes CASSYSGGQGANGYTF.

The chain carries TRBV4-1 and TRBJ1-1, with 9 bases identical to TRBD1. Germline V lookup: CDR1 MGHRA, CDR2 YSYEKL. CDR3 length: 14 amino acids. The ends lost 4 bases at V and 4 bases at J; junction bases unmatched: 4. The CDR3 protein is CASSRTGGSTEAFF. In nucleotides, the CDR3 is TGCGCCAGCAGCCGAACAGGGGGCAGCACTGAAGCTTTCTTT.

The chain links TRBV7-3 to TRBJ2-3, with a possible D match to TRBD2 (6 bases). Per the germline V gene, CDR1 is SGHTA and CDR2 is FQGTGA. The ends were cut back, 5 bases at V and 3 bases at J, with 24 bases in the middle. The CDR3 is 18 residues long. The CDR3 DNA reads TGTGCCAGCAGCAAAGGCCGGGACTGGCGGACTCATACAGATACGCAGTATTTT. Translation: CASSKGRDWRTHTDTQYF.